This T cell receptor (beta chain) was captured by sequencing in a study of T-cell reconstitution after alpha-beta-depleted transplantation in children. Study-wide results and limits: There were reportedly several hundred expanded graft clones from which alpha-beta T cells came about two months after transplant.

Unique molecular identifiers were built into the TCRbeta library. Each CDR3 protein is one row after TCRdb ran MiXCR on the PCR reads. The sample has around 450,000 distinct CDR3 sequences; 10% to 13% are singletons. The V end was cut by 0 bases, the J end by 4 bases, with 9 bases between. The V gene's germline CDR1 is SQVTM and CDR2 ANQGSEA. The CDR3 runs to 13 residues. There are many counts of this clonotype. Its matching antigen is unknown. This chain uses TRBV29-1 with TRBJ2-5, with no clear D. The sequence came from a child aged 2 to 9 with inherited bone marrow failure, due to receive a stem cell transplant. The sample was PBMCs, taken before TCRalphabeta/CD19-depleted stem cell transplant. The CDR3 sequence: CSVEDWSSETQYF. The CDR3 DNA reads as TGCAGCGTTGAAGATTGGTCTTCAGAGACCCAGTACTTC.